Presented here are 4 T cell receptor beta chains from one specimen sequenced in a study of blood T cell repertoires in COVID-19. Here immunoSEQ multiplex PCR was the method, and the copy in TCRdb shows in-frame clones only, minus some. Seen here are about 92,000 clones, around 85% observed once, and the top ten hold approximately 40%. Specimen: peripheral blood. The receptor source for this set is an elderly man with acute or convalescent COVID-19.

This rearrangement joins TRBV5-4 to TRBJ1-1, with D unresolved. The CDR3 length is 13 residues. Germline CDR1 is SGHNT and CDR2 is YYREEE (reference sequence). V lost 0 bases and J lost 0, with 3 bases in between. As DNA, the CDR3 is TGTGCCAGCAGCTTGGGCGTGAACACTGAAGCTTTCTTT. The encoded protein is CASSLGVNTEAFF.

This chain joins TRBV19 and TRBJ1-1; 10 bases align to TRBD1. The germline CDR1 and CDR2 sequences are LNHDA and SQIVND (reference sequence). The CDR3 consists of 18 residues. V trimming: 2 bases; J trimming: 6 bases; junction bases outside the gene matches: 15. CDR3 nucleotides: TGTGCCAGTAGTATACAAACTGGGACAGGGGTTTCTGGGGCTGAAGCTTTCTTT. Amino acid sequence: CASSIQTGTGVSGAEAFF.

V usage is TRBV10-1 and J usage is TRBJ1-2; D may be TRBD1 (5 bases). Per the germline V gene, CDR1 is WNHNN and CDR2 is SYGVQD (reference sequence). Deletions cut 2 bases from V and 5 bases from J, with 18 bases between. This CDR3 spans 16 amino acids. The CDR3 loop reads CASSEVRAVALYGYTF. The CDR3 DNA follows: TGCGCCAGCAGTGAGGTCAGGGCAGTTGCTTTATATGGCTACACCTTC.

The V and J genes are TRBV30 and TRBJ1-2; 11 bases are a match to TRBD1. V shed 2 bases, J shed 7 bases, and the junction held 3 bases outside the gene matches. This CDR3 region has 13 residues. CDR1 and CDR2 (germline): GTSNPN, SVGIG (reference sequence). This CDR3 reads CAWSKGTGGGYTF. In DNA, the CDR3 is TGTGCCTGGAGTAAAGGGACAGGGGGTGGCTACACCTTC.